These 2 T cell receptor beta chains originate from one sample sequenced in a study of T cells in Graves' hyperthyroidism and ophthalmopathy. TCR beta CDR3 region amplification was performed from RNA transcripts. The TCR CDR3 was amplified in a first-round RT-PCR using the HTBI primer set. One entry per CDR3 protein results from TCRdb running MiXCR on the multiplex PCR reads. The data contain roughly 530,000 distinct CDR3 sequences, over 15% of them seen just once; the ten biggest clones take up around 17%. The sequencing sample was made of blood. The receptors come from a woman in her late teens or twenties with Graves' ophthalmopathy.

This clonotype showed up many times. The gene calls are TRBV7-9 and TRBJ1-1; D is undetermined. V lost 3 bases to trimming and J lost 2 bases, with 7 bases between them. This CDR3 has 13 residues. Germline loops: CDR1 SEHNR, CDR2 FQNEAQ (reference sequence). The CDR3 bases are TGTGCCAGCAGCTTTTCTCACAACACTGAAGCTTTCTTT. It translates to CASSFSHNTEAFF.

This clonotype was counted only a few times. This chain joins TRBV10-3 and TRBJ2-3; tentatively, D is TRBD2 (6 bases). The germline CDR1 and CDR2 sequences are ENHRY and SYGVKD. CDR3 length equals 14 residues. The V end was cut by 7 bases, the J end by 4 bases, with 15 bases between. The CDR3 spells CAINGRLGPDTQYF. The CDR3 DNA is TGTGCCATCAATGGACGACTAGGCCCAGATACGCAGTATTTT.